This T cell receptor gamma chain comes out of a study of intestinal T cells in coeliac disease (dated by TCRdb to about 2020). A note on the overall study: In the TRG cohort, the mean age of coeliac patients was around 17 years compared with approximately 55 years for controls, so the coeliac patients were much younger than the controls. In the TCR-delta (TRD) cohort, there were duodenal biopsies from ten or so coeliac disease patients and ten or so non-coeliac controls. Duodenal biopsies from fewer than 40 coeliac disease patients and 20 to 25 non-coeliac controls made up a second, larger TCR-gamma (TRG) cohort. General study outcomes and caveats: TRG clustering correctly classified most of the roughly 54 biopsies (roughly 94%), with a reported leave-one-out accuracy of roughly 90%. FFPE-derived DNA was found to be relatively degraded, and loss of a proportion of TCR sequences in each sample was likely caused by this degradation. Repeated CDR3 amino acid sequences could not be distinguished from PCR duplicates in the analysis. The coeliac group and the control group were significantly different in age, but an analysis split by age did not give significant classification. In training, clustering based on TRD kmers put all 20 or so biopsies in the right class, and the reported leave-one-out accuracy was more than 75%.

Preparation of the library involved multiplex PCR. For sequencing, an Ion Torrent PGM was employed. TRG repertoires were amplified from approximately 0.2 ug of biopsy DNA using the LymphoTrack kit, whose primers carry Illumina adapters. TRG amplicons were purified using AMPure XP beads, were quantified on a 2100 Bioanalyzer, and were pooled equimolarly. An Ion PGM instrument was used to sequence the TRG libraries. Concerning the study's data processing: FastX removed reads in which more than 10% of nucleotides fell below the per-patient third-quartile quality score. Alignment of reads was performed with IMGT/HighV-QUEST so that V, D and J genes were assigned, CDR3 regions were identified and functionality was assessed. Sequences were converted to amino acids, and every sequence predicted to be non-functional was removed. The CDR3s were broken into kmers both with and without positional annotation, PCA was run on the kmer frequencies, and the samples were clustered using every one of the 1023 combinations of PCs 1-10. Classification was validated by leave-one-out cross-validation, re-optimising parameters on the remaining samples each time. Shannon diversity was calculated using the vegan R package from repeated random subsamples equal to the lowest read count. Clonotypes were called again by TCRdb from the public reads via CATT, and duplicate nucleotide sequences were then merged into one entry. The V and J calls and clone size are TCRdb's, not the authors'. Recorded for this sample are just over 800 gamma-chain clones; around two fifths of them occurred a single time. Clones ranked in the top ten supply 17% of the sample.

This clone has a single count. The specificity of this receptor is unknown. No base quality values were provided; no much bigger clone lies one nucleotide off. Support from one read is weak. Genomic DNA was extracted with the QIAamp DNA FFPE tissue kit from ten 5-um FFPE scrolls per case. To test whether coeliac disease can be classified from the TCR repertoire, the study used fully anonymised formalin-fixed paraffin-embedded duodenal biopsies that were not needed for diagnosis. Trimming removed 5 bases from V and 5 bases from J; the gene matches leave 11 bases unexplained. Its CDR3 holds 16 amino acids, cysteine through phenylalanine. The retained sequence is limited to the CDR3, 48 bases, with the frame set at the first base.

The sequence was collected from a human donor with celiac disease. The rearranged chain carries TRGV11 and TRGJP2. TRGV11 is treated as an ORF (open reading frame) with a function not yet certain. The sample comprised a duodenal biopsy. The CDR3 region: CACWINPPVSDWIKTF. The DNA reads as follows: TGTGCCTGCTGGATTAACCCCCCGGTCAGTGATTGGATCAAGACGTTT.